This record covers a single T cell receptor beta chain. This clonotype was observed a few times. Which antigen it targets is not known. Nothing much larger sits one base from this clone, and base qualities are not available. Libraries were constructed by PCR. The sequencer listed for this sample is NextSeq 500. Preparation of bulk TCR libraries followed a previously described approach, with the TCR primers listed in Table S5. Total RNA was purified with the Qiagen AllPrep DNA/RNA kit. Before analysis, reads from multiple sequencing runs of one library were combined. The study's processing was this. Reads were retained only if an exact TCR constant sequence was present, and the retained reads were trimmed to 150 nt and grouped according to their 12-nt molecular barcodes. Reads inside each barcode group were sub-clustered using a 15% Levenshtein threshold, and a quality-weighted consensus sequence was constructed for each RNA molecule. Non-functional sequences were filtered out, along with any lower-count sequence sitting one edit away from another sequence. Based on a fit of two negative binomial distributions, barcode sub-clusters having less than 20% of the maximum read count were discarded. Clones were called with MiXCR by TCRdb after fastp trimmed the public reads at Q25, and only in-frame beta chains were retained. Every CDR3 protein is listed once, alongside the most common genes and DNA of its rows. The V and J calls were determined by TCRdb, not by the authors. The sample includes approximately 680,000 distinct CDR3 sequences, with around 25% observed a single time. The ten largest make up 0.7% to 0.95% of the sample.

The sample is drawn from a study of molecular identifiers for immune sequencing clone quantification (dated by TCRdb to about 2018). Regarding the research as a whole: In a replicate experiment, RNA from roughly 21,000 or 96,000 naive CD8 T cells was split into five aliquots, four of which were sequenced. This methods study benchmarked molecular-identifier clustering-based TCR repertoire sequencing (MIDCIRS) and TCR RNA copy counting, using CD8 T cells to do so.

Libraries of naive CD8 T cells were built from about 20,000 to 1,000,000 sorted cells, with 10%, 30% or 50% of the purified RNA used. Naive CD8 T cells, defined as CD8+CD4-CCR7+CD45RA+, were FACS-sorted into RLT Plus buffer on a BD FACSAria II. To test detection sensitivity, Jurkat RNA equivalent to more than 8 TCR copies was spiked into samples of about 19,000-1,000,000 naive CD8 T cells. Enrichment of CD8 T cells was done with RosetteSep CD8+ T Cell Enrichment Cocktail plus Ficoll-Paque, and ACK red cell lysis came afterward. What the authors observed across the whole study: Modeling indicated roughly 3.3 TCR RNA copies recovered per cell, compared with roughly 10 by digital PCR, which implies a capture efficiency of approximately 30%. Without barcode sub-clustering, chimeric consensus sequences inflated TCR diversity; chimeras reached as high as 47%. In CMV-specific effector cells, clones with more than 20 RNA copies accounted for over 97% of molecules, whereas in naive cells such clones accounted for under 1%. Spiked-in Jurkat TCR RNA equal to a single cell's worth was reported to be detectable even within 1,100,000 naive CD8 T cells. Highly expanded clone sizes could be underestimated if identical TCR molecules share a barcode. Naive libraries contained spiked-in Jurkat TCR RNA (more than 9 copies' worth), which is not part of the donor repertoire.

Looking up the germline V gene yields CDR1 SQVTM and CDR2 ANQGSEA. The CDR3, cysteine through phenylalanine, is 16 amino acids long. Just the 48-base CDR3 DNA is kept, in frame starting at base 1. V is cut back by 3 bases and J by 8 bases, with 17 bases in the junction unmatched. Recombination joined TRBV29-1 with TRBJ1-2, with 8 bases matching TRBD1. Sequencing was carried out using naive CD8+ T cells from blood, with Jurkat cell RNA spiked in. This specimen's cell subset or site label, per the study, means: FACS-sorted CD8+CD4-CCR7+CD45RA+ naive T cells. The TCR comes from a human donor in good health. Some libraries in this study had Jurkat cell RNA spiked in. This receptor carries the CDR3 CSVDDYTGGPNRGYTF. The DNA reads as follows: TGCAGCGTTGATGATTATACAGGGGGTCCTAACCGGGGCTACACCTTC.